This T cell receptor (beta chain) was recorded in a study of control samples from healthy donors and cancer patients. The protocol was immunoSEQ multiplex PCR, while the TCRdb copy is restricted to in-frame clones and leaves out a portion. Of 110,000 or so clones listed, about 87% were seen once; the top ten hold around 10%. V lost 10 bases and J lost 6, with 13 bases in between. Germline lookup yields CDR1 MGHDK and CDR2 SYGVNS. The CDR3 length is 13 residues. The receptor's source is a man aged 25 to 40 in good health. V and J are TRBV25-1 and TRBJ1-6, with TRBD1 as a possible D gene (6 bases). Sequencing was carried out using blood. This CDR3 reads CATSDRLNSPLHF. DNA for the CDR3: TGTGCCACCTCGGACAGACTTAATTCACCCCTCCACTTT. The full variable domain, rest sourced from reference TRBV25-1 and TRBJ1-6, is EADIYQTPRYLVIGTGKKITLECSQTMGHDKMYWYQQDPGMELHLIHYSYGVNSTEKGDLSSESTVSRIRTEHFPLTLESARPSHTSQYLCATSDRLNSPLHFGNGTRLTVT.